Each of the 8 T cell receptor beta chains below was sequenced from the same sample in a study of CD8 T cells in Susac syndrome. Random hexamers were used to reverse transcribe roughly 0.45 to 1 ug of RNA. TCRdb passed the immunoSEQ multiplex PCR reads through MiXCR, listing each CDR3 protein once. Of approximately 190,000 distinct CDR3 sequences listed, 90% to 97% are singletons. The sequenced material came from CD4+ T cells from PBMCs. Receptors originate from a human donor with Susac syndrome.

CDR3 sequence reads: CASSVRMAFEKLFF. The CDR3, as DNA: TGTGCCAGCAGCGTAAGGATGGCCTTTGAAAAACTGTTTTTT. The genes are TRBV9 and TRBJ1-4; D is ambiguous. V was clipped by 1 base and J by 7 bases, with 11 bases between them. This CDR3 has 14 amino acids. The germline CDR1 and CDR2 sequences are SGDLS and YYNGEE.

In DNA, the CDR3 is TGCGCCAGCAGCCAAGATCGCAGCTCGATCGAGCAGTACTTC. Its protein is CASSQDRSSIEQYF. J is TRBJ2-7 and V is TRBV4-3; D gene uncertain. V was pared by 0 bases and J by 6 bases, with 12 bases between. The germline gives CDR1 LGHNA, CDR2 YSLEER. This CDR3 is built from 14 residues.

The chain combines TRBV9 with TRBJ1-1; no firm D call. This CDR3 has 15 residues. CDR1 and CDR2 (germline): SGDLS, YYNGEE. V gave up 0 bases and J gave up 0 bases, with 9 bases separating them. The CDR3 is CASSVDAGLNTEAFF. The DNA for the CDR3 is TGTGCCAGCAGCGTAGATGCAGGATTGAACACTGAAGCTTTCTTT. The full variable domain, in which reference TRBV9 and TRBJ1-1 provide the parts outside the CDR3, is DSGVTQTPKHLITATGQRVTLRCSPRSGDLSVYWYQQSLDQGLQFLIQYYNGEERAKGNILERFSAQQFPDLHSELNLSSLELGDSALYFCASSVDAGLNTEAFFGQGTRLTVV.

The chain has TRBV6-5 and TRBJ2-3; D is possibly TRBD1 (5 bases). This CDR3 has 11 residues. The germline V gene encodes CDR1 MNHEY and CDR2 SVGAGI. Trimming shortened V by 5 bases and J by 11 bases, and 11 bases separated the two germline ends. The CDR3 DNA is TGTGCCAGCAGTCCAGGGTATGGGCAGTATTTT. Translation gives CASSPGYGQYF.

The V gene is TRBV30, the J gene TRBJ1-1; 7 bases match TRBD1. V trimming: 2 bases; J trimming: 1 base; junction bases outside the gene matches: 4. Germline V gene lookup returns CDR1 GTSNPN and CDR2 SVGIG (reference sequence). The CDR3 is 14 residues long. CDR3 nucleotides: TGTGCCTGGAGTCAACAGGGGTGGAACACTGAAGCTTTCTTT. Its translation: CAWSQQGWNTEAFF.

The rearrangement links TRBV27 to TRBJ1-6, with 7 bases aligning to TRBD1. Trimming removed 5 bases from V and 4 bases from J; junction bases left unmatched: 14. The germline V gene has CDR1 MNHEY and CDR2 SMNVEV (reference sequence). CDR3 length equals 18 residues. The CDR3 is CASSPGQESKWYNSPLHF. The CDR3, as DNA: TGTGCCAGCAGTCCCGGACAGGAAAGTAAATGGTATAATTCACCCCTCCACTTT.

The rearrangement joins TRBV23-1 to TRBJ2-7; D is undetermined. TRBV23-1 is an open reading frame whose function is uncertain. The V and J ends lost 7 bases and 3 bases respectively, with 19 bases between them. There are 15 residues in the CDR3. The CDR3 sequence: CASTVTATHNYEQYF. The CDR3 nucleotides are TGCGCCAGCACCGTGACGGCGACCCATAACTACGAGCAGTACTTC.

The chain has TRBV7-3 and TRBJ2-4; 8 positions agree with TRBD1. This CDR3 has 15 residues. The germline gives CDR1 SGHTA, CDR2 FQGTGA. V was pared by 8 bases and J by 5 bases, with 11 bases of the junction left unmatched. The DNA of the CDR3 is TGTGCCAGCTCGGTGTCAGGGGGCCGGGAAAACATTCAGTACTTC. Its protein is CASSVSGGRENIQYF.